The clone carrying this T cell receptor beta chain was seen once. This sample was taken from a study of blood T cell repertoires in COVID-19. Study at large: Acute and convalescent COVID-19 samples came from the United States, Italy and Spain. T cells, B-cell-depleted T cells, or PBMCs supplied cDNA or gDNA.

Germline CDR1 reads SGHRS; CDR2 reads YFSETQ. CDR3 length equals 16 residues. The V gene end was trimmed by 3 bases and the J gene end by 1 base; junction bases not matched to a gene: 9. Authors' processing steps: How many nucleated cells were present was estimated from reference gene primer amplification. Generated by immunoSEQ multiplex PCR, the TCRdb table keeps only in-frame clones and is missing some. The V and J calls and clone size were taken over from that table, and D and trimming were inferred from the DNA. This table has 90,000 to 100,000 clones, roughly 80% appearing once. What was sequenced was peripheral blood. The source is a woman of 80 years or more with acute or convalescent COVID-19. This chain links TRBV5-1 with TRBJ2-5; 7 bases align to TRBD2. CDR3 sequence: CASSWGDYEGQETQYF. DNA of the CDR3: TGCGCCAGCAGCTGGGGGGACTATGAGGGCCAAGAGACCCAGTACTTC.